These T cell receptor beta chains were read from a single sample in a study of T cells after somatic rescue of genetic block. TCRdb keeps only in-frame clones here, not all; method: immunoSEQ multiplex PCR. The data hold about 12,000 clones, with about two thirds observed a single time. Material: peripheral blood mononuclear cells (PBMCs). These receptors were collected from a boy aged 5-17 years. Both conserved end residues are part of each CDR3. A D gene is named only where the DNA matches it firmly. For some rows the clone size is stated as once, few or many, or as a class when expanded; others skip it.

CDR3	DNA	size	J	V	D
CASSLQGQGGVRETQYF	TGTGCCAGCAGCTTACAGGGACAGGGGGGGGTCCGAGAGACCCAGTACTTC	.	TRBJ2-5	TRBV13	TRBD1
CASSLRGDPRNEQFF	TGTGCCAGCAGCCTCCGGGGCGATCCCAGGAATGAGCAGTTCTTC	.	TRBJ2-1	TRBV7-9	.
CASKIQGGNQPQHF	TGTGCCAGCAAAATACAGGGTGGCAATCAGCCCCAGCATTTT	few	TRBJ1-5	TRBV6-4	.
CASSWGDEQYF	TGTGCCAGCAGTTGGGGGGACGAGCAGTACTTC	.	TRBJ2-7	TRBV6-5	.
CASRIGGTASYEQYF	TGTGCCAGCAGGATAGGTGGGACAGCCTCCTACGAGCAGTACTTC	.	TRBJ2-7	TRBV7-8	TRBD1
CASGLGLANNEQFF	TGTGCTAGTGGTTTGGGACTAGCCAACAATGAGCAGTTCTTC	.	TRBJ2-1	TRBV12-5	TRBD2
CASSLRQIRMNTEAFF	TGTGCCAGCAGCTTGAGACAGATTCGCATGAACACTGAAGCTTTCTTT	.	TRBJ1-1	TRBV5-4	.
CASSFSPENEQFF	TGTGCCAGCAGTTTCTCCCCCGAGAATGAGCAGTTCTTC	few	TRBJ2-1	TRBV27	.
CASALVGQPQHF	TGTGCCAGCGCCCTCGTCGGTCAGCCCCAGCATTTT	.	TRBJ1-5	TRBV27	.
CASSSGQGGGYTF	TGTGCCAGCAGTTCGGGACAGGGGGGCGGCTACACCTTC	.	TRBJ1-2	TRBV27	TRBD1
CASSYRQGGNTEAFF	TGTGCCAGCAGCTACCGACAGGGTGGGAACACTGAAGCTTTCTTT	.	TRBJ1-1	TRBV7-9	TRBD1
CSVVGSRGSYEQYF	TGCAGCGTTGTCGGTTCAAGGGGATCCTACGAGCAGTACTTC	.	TRBJ2-7	TRBV29-1	.
CASSLALAGPLETQYF	TGCGCCAGCAGCTTGGCTCTAGCGGGGCCTTTGGAGACCCAGTACTTC	.	TRBJ2-5	TRBV5-1	TRBD2
CASSQGNTGELFF	TGTGCCAGCAGCCAGGGAAACACCGGGGAGCTGTTTTTT	.	TRBJ2-2	TRBV7-9	.
CASKASGGPPYEQYF	TGTGCCAGTAAGGCTAGCGGGGGACCACCCTACGAGCAGTACTTC	few	TRBJ2-7	TRBV19	TRBD2
CASSLADTPAGYEQYF	TGTGCCAGCAGCTTGGCGGATACTCCTGCAGGCTACGAGCAGTACTTC	few	TRBJ2-7	TRBV5-4	.
CASSLSLSGNTEAFF	TGTGCCAGCAGTTTATCGTTGTCAGGGAACACTGAAGCTTTCTTT	few	TRBJ1-1	TRBV27	.
CASSMGKRGRGDTQYF	TGTGCCAGTAGTATGGGAAAAAGAGGGCGAGGAGATACGCAGTATTTT	.	TRBJ2-3	TRBV19	.
CASSPGPRGDTQYF	TGCGCCAGCAGCCCGGGGCCTCGGGGTGATACGCAGTATTTT	.	TRBJ2-3	TRBV5-1	.
CASSYGTLAKNIQYF	TGTGCCAGCAGTTACGGGACTTTAGCCAAAAACATTCAGTACTTC	.	TRBJ2-4	TRBV6-6	.
CASSYRAFNQPQHF	TGTGCCAGCAGCTACAGGGCCTTCAATCAGCCCCAGCATTTT	.	TRBJ1-5	TRBV7-3	.
CASSFGRAPNSPLHF	TGTGCCAGCAGTTTTGGCAGGGCACCCAATTCACCCCTCCACTTT	.	TRBJ1-6	TRBV27	.
CASSLFGLFNEQFF	TGTGCCAGTAGTCTTTTTGGACTGTTCAATGAGCAGTTCTTC	.	TRBJ2-1	TRBV19	.
CASSPKMDRFYEQYF	TGTGCCAGCTCACCGAAAATGGACAGGTTCTACGAGCAGTACTTC	.	TRBJ2-7	TRBV18	TRBD1
CASSFPGELFF	TGTGCCAGCAGCTTTCCCGGGGAGCTGTTTTTT	.	TRBJ2-2	TRBV7-9	.
CASSLAARAEEKLFF	TGTGCCAGCAGCTTAGCGGCCAGGGCGGAGGAAAAACTGTTTTTT	.	TRBJ1-4	TRBV7-8	.
CAWGGQGISYEQYF	TGTGCCTGGGGGGGACAGGGGATCTCCTACGAGCAGTACTTC	.	TRBJ2-7	TRBV30	TRBD1
CASSLDRSGVHSATQYF	TGTGCCAGCAGCTTAGATCGGTCCGGCGTCCACAGTGCTACGCAGTATTTT	.	TRBJ2-3	TRBV11-2	.